Below, 25 T cell receptor beta chains from the same sample are listed, as sequenced in a study of CD4 and CD8 cells across lung adenocarcinoma regions. TCRdb re-called the PCR reads through MiXCR, storing one row per CDR3 protein. The sample carries about 8,400 distinct CDR3 sequences, 50% to 65% recorded once. The sample was CD8+ T cells from the center of a lung tumor. The receptors come from a female donor with lung adenocarcinoma. The CD4 and CD8 labels of this study may be unreliable.

This clonotype was counted ten times or more. The J gene is TRBJ2-5, the V gene TRBV18, with D unresolved. Germline CDR1 KGHSH, CDR2 LQKENI. This CDR3 spans 13 amino acids. Trimming removed 6 bases at V and 0 bases at J, with 8 bases between. CDR3 bases: TGTGCCAGCTCCAGTGGGTACCAAGAGACCCAGTACTTC. It translates to CASSSGYQETQYF. Supplemented by reference TRBV18 and TRBJ2-5, the full variable domain reads NAGVMQNPRHLVRRRGQEARLRCSPMKGHSHVYWYRQLPEEGLKFMVYLQKENIIDESGMPKERFSAEFPKEGPSILRIQQVVRGDSAAYFCASSSGYQETQYFGPGTRLLVL.

This clonotype was counted many times. A read error may explain this, as a much larger clone is one base away. The chain recombines TRBV6-5 with TRBJ2-1; D uncertain. The CDR3 has 12 residues. Germline lookup yields CDR1 MNHEY and CDR2 SVGAGI. V shed 3 bases and J shed 10 bases, with 10 bases lying between them. CDR3 bases: TGTGCCAGCAGTTATCAGAGCTACGAGCAGTTCTTC. This sequence encodes CASSYQSYEQFF.

This clonotype occurred a few times. The V gene is TRBV11-3, the J gene TRBJ1-1; TRBD1 aligns across 9 bases. Unmatched junction bases numbered 1, after V lost 3 bases and J lost 5 bases. The CDR3 consists of 13 residues. The germline CDR1 and CDR2 sequences are SGHNT and YENEEA. The CDR3 here is CASSLGQGTEAFF. CDR3 coding DNA: TGTGCCAGCAGCTTGGGACAGGGAACTGAAGCTTTCTTT. The whole variable domain, remainder taken from reference TRBV11-3 and TRBJ1-1, is EAGVVQSPRYKIIEKKQPVAFWCNPISGHNTLYWYLQNLGQGPELLIRYENEEAVDDSQLPKDRFSAERLKGVDSTLKIQPAELGDSAVYLCASSLGQGTEAFFGQGTRLTVV.

The chain couples TRBV7-3 to TRBJ2-3; possibly TRBD1 for D (5 bases). The end of the DNA fits TRBJ2-7 better, so the J call may be wrong. This CDR3 contains 14 residues. Germline CDR1 reads SGHTA; CDR2 reads FQGTGA. CDR3 loop: CASTWRRATNTQYF. CDR3 sequence (DNA): TGTGCCAGCACGTGGCGCAGGGCCACAAACACGCAGTACTTC.

V and J are TRBV7-6 and TRBJ2-1, with a weak D call TRBD1 (6 bases). The end of the DNA aligns better with TRBJ2-7, so the J call may be wrong. CDR3 length: 14 amino acids. CDR1 SGHVS and CDR2 FNYEAQ come from the germline V gene. The CDR3 bases are TGTGCCAGCAGCCGAACAGGGTTTGGAAATGAGCAGTACTTC. As protein: CASSRTGFGNEQYF.

The sample holds a few counts of this clonotype. The genes are TRBV11-3 and TRBJ2-1, with 10 positions matching TRBD2. V was pared by 1 base and J by 4 bases, with 13 bases of the junction left unmatched. This CDR3 comprises 19 residues. Germline V gene lookup returns CDR1 SGHNT and CDR2 YENEEA. The CDR3 loop is CASSLGGASGSRLYNEQFF. The DNA for the CDR3 is TGTGCCAGCAGCTTAGGAGGGGCTAGCGGGAGCCGATTGTACAATGAGCAGTTCTTC.

This clonotype has ten or more counts. The chain couples TRBV6-2 or TRBV6-3 to TRBJ2-1; D might be TRBD2 (6 bases). V lost 7 bases, J lost 10 bases, and 23 bases lay in between. The CDR3 has 15 amino acids. Germline CDR1 is MNHEY and CDR2 is SVGEGT. The CDR3 region is CASILNPGLRQEQFF. The CDR3, as DNA: TGTGCCAGCATTCTGAATCCGGGACTCAGGCAGGAGCAGTTCTTC.

About this clonotype itself: The junction does not match germline at one end; this may be a read error. This sequence joins TRBV6-4 and TRBJ2-5; 8 positions agree with TRBD2. The CDR3 is made up of 16 amino acids. CDR1 and CDR2 from the germline V gene are MRHNA and SNTAGT. The CDR3 nucleotides are TGTGCCAGCGGGGGGAGCGGGGGCGGGGCCCAGGAGACGCAGTACTTC. Translating gives CASGGSGGGAQETQYF.

This clonotype is labeled as medium-sized (0.01 to 0.1%). A read error may produce the germline difference seen at one junction end. This sequence joins TRBV6-5 and TRBJ1-2; a weak D match, TRBD1 (5 bases). Looked up from germline, CDR1 is MNHEY and CDR2 is SVGAGI. This CDR3 has 12 residues. The CDR3 sequence is CATSWGPGGYTF. CDR3 in DNA: TGTGCCACCAGTTGGGGCCCTGGTGGCTACACCTTC.

On this clonotype itself: The junction and the germline gene differ at one end; a read error may be behind it. The chain recombines TRBV7-2 with TRBJ2-1; D possibly corresponds to TRBD1 (5 bases). The CDR3 is 15 amino acids. Germline V gives CDR1 SGHTA, CDR2 FQGNSA. Here the CDR3 reads CASNPGLGDRGEQFF. CDR3 bases: TGTGCCAGCAACCCCGGGCTAGGGGATAGGGGTGAGCAGTTTTTC.

This CDR3 is CAGKGGGGEDTQYF. Written as DNA, the CDR3 is TGTGCGGGCAAGGGGGGCGGGGGGGAAGATACGCAGTATTTT. This chain uses TRBV10-3 with TRBJ2-3, with 9 bases lining up with TRBD2. The CDR3 length is 14 residues. Looked up from germline, CDR1 is ENHRY and CDR2 is SYGVKD.

This clonotype was recorded many times. The rearrangement uses TRBV12-3 or TRBV12-4 and TRBJ2-2; D gene uncertain. The CDR3 length is 16 residues. Deletions cut 7 bases from V and 6 bases from J, with 21 bases between. CDR3 in amino acids: CASTPNPITVAGELFF. The CDR3 DNA is TGTGCCAGCACCCCCAACCCGATTACAGTCGCCGGGGAGCTGTTTTTT.

With regard to this clonotype: The junction shows a germline mismatch at one end, possibly a read error. The rearrangement links TRBV6-1 to TRBJ2-3; D possibly uses TRBD1 or TRBD2 (5 bases each). The CDR3 is 13 residues long. Germline CDR1 is MNHNS and CDR2 is SASEGT. CDR3 DNA: TGTGCCAGCCGACGAGGGGCTGGAGAGACGCAGTACTTT. Translating it yields CASRRGAGETQYF.

This chain joins TRBV7-2 and TRBJ2-1; 7 bases fit TRBD1. Germline CDR1 and CDR2: SGHTA and FQGNSA. V dropped 5 bases and J dropped 8; count of bases not matched to a gene: 12. The length of the CDR3 is 15 residues. The CDR3 spells CASSPTGTVSDEQFF. The CDR3 DNA is TGTGCCAGCAGCCCAACGGGGACAGTAAGCGATGAGCAGTTCTTC.

This clonotype was counted between two and nine times. The chain combines TRBV5-1 with TRBJ2-7; 10 bases line up with TRBD2. The DNA end lines up better with TRBJ2-5; the J call may be wrong. Germline CDR1 and CDR2: SGHRS and YFSETQ. This CDR3 is built from 14 residues. Here the CDR3 reads CASSLLAGVETQYF. The CDR3 DNA is TGCGCCAGCAGCTTGCTAGCGGGGGTGGAGACCCAGTACTTC.

The rearrangement uses TRBV7-2 and TRBJ2-4, with a possible D match to TRBD1 (6 bases). Germline-derived CDR1 and CDR2 are SGHTA and FQGNSA. CDR3 length equals 11 residues. V shed 8 bases and J shed 12 bases, with 14 bases lying between them. In DNA form, the CDR3 reads TGTGCCAGCCTAGACGGGGACACTCAGTACTTC. This sequence encodes CASLDGDTQYF.

This clonotype has at least ten counts. CDR3 protein: CATGRTGGYGYTF. In DNA form, the CDR3 reads TGTGCCACCGGCCGAACAGGGGGTTATGGCTACACCTTC. The chain carries TRBV6-5 and TRBJ1-2, with TRBD1 matching over 8 bases. Germline-derived CDR1 and CDR2 are MNHEY and SVGAGI. The CDR3 has 13 residues. With 10 bases clipped from V and 5 bases from J, the junction kept 9 bases outside the gene matches.

At least ten counts were recorded for this clonotype. The gene calls are TRBV7-8 and TRBJ2-1; 8 positions match TRBD2. The CDR3 spans 15 residues. The J segment lost 7 bases and the V segment lost 5 bases, leaving 10 bases of the junction unmatched. CDR1 SGHVS and CDR2 FQNEAQ come from the germline V gene. For the CDR3, the DNA is TGTGCCAGCAGCGATTCCGGGACTAGGAGTAATGAGCAGTTCTTC. Translating gives CASSDSGTRSNEQFF.

A remark on this clonotype: The junction shows a germline mismatch at one end, possibly a read error. For the CDR3, the DNA is TGTGCCAGCGGGCGTAGAGCGGGAGGGCCGCCGGATACGCAGTATTTC. This translates into CASGRRAGGPPDTQYF. This sequence joins TRBV6-4 and TRBJ2-5; 10 nucleotides match TRBD2. CDR1 is MRHNA, CDR2 SNTAGT, per germline. This CDR3 contains 16 residues.

This chain connects TRBV7-8 to TRBJ2-2; 11 bases are a match to TRBD2. The CDR3 has 18 amino acids. CDR1 is SGHVS and CDR2 is FQNEAQ in the germline V gene. Trimming at V came to 1 base and at J to 7 bases, leaving 11 bases not matched to a gene. In nucleotides, the CDR3 is TGTGCCAGCAGCTTAGGGGGCCTAGCGGGAGGTCTGGGCGGGGAGCTGTTTTTT. It codes for CASSLGGLAGGLGGELFF.

Points on this clonotype: Relative to the germline gene, one junction end is altered; a read error may explain this. The J gene is TRBJ2-1, the V gene TRBV11-3; tentative D call: TRBD1 (6 bases). The CDR3 is 13 residues long. Germline assignment: CDR1 SGHNT and CDR2 YENEEA. The CDR3 loop is CASSHRVADEQYF. Written as DNA, the CDR3 is TGTGCCAGCAGCCACAGGGTGGCCGATGAGCAGTACTTT.

The V gene is TRBV18, the J gene TRBJ2-3; D may be TRBD1 or TRBD2 (6 bases each). CDR3 length: 16 amino acids. Trimming shortened V by 2 bases and J by 2 bases, and 14 bases separated the two germline ends. Per germline, CDR1 KGHSH and CDR2 LQKENI. The CDR3 DNA reads as TGTGCCAGCTCACCAAGGGCTAGGGGGGACACAGATACGCAGTATTTT. Amino acids: CASSPRARGDTDTQYF.

This sequence joins TRBV6-2 or TRBV6-3 and TRBJ2-3; D might be TRBD1 or TRBD2, each matching 5 bases. V was pared by 11 bases and J by 9 bases, with 27 bases between. This CDR3 has 15 residues. Germline loops: CDR1 MNHEY, CDR2 SVGEGT. DNA of the CDR3: TGTGCCGGGGGTTACGGGCCCCGTGGCTTAGAGACGCAGTATTTT. Protein sequence: CAGGYGPRGLETQYF.

A single count supports this clonotype. A junction end diverges from the germline sequence, so it may reflect a read error. The chain carries TRBV7-2 and TRBJ2-5, with D perhaps TRBD2 (5 bases). The J call may be wrong; the DNA end is better matched by TRBJ2-3. The CDR3 sequence is 14 residues long. CDR1 is SGHTA, CDR2 FQGNSA, per germline. For the CDR3, the DNA is TGTGCGAGCAGCGGAGGCCGAGACGAAGAGACCCAGTATTTT. Its protein product is CASSGGRDEETQYF.

As concerns this clonotype: At one end the junction does not follow the germline gene, possibly because of a read error. The rearrangement joins TRBV6-8 to TRBJ2-3; possibly TRBD1 or TRBD2 for D (6 bases each). CDR1 is MNHGY and CDR2 is SAAAGT in the germline V gene. The CDR3 loop spans 16 amino acids. The CDR3 spells CASGDSGGRGGDTQYF. For the CDR3, the DNA is TGTGCCAGCGGGGACTCCGGGGGCCGTGGCGGAGATACCCAGTACTTT.